This T cell receptor beta chain was found in a study of blood T cell repertoires in COVID-19. Study at large: From the United States, Italy and Spain came samples of acute and convalescent COVID-19. Sources were T cells, B-cell-depleted T cells, or PBMCs; the material itself was cDNA or gDNA.

Germline V gives CDR1 LNHDA, CDR2 SQIVND (reference sequence). The CDR3 has 14 amino acids. V was cut by 7 bases and J by 1 base, with 8 bases left in between. In the study's own analysis: Amplification of reference gene primers was used by the study to estimate nucleated cell counts. Repertoires were generated with immunoSEQ multiplex PCR, while TCRdb's copy carries only in-frame clones and drops some. V and J calls plus clone size are reproduced from that table; the DNA served to infer D and trimming. The sample includes more than 150,000 clones, roughly 88% of them seen just once. Recovery meant two consecutive negative NP/OP PCR tests, professional clearance, or resolved symptoms.

The sequencing sample was made of PBMCs or T cells enriched from blood (not recorded which). V is TRBV19 and J is TRBJ1-6; D is unresolved. This clonotype was sampled from a woman aged 60-70 years who had recovered from COVID-19. This CDR3 reads CASTLSSYNSPLHF. CDR3 coding DNA: TGTGCCAGTACGCTATCTTCCTATAATTCACCCCTCCACTTT.